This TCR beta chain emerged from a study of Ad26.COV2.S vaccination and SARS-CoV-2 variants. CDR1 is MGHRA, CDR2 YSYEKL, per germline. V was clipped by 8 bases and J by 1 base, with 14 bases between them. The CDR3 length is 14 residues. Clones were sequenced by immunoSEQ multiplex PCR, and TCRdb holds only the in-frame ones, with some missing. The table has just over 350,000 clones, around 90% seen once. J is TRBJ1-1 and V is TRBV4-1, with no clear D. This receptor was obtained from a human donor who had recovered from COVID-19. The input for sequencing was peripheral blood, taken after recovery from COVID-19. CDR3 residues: CASEPERTNTEAFF. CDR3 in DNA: TGCGCCAGCGAGCCGGAGCGGACGAACACTGAAGCTTTCTTT.